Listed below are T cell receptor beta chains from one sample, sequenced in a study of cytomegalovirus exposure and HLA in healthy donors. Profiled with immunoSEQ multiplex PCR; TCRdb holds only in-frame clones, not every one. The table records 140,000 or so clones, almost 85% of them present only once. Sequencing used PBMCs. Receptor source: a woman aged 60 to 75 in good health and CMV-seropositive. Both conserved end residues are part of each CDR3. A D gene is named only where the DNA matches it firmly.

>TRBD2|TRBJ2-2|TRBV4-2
CASSQDLGLAGGYTGELFF
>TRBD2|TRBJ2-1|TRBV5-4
CASSLGTSGRISEQFF
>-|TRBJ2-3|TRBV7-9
CASTPGLNTDTQYF
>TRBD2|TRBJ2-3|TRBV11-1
CASSSGLAGVSTDTQYF
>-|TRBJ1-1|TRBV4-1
CASSQGPSAEAFF
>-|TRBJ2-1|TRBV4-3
CASSQDWILEREQFF
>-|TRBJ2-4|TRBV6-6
CASSYSTALAKNIQYF
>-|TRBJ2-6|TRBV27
CASSFSPGASGANVLTF
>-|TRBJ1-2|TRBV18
CASSQTPPGIDGYTF
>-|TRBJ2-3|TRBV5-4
CASSIPKDTQYF
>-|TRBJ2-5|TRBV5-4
CASSLEGVETQYF
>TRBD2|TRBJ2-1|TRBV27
CASSRTREVDGNEQFF
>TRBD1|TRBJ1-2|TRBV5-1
CASSPVTGPYGYTF
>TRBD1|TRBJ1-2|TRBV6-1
CASSDRGSGCTF
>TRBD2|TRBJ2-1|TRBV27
CASSLSPQLAVRYNEQFF
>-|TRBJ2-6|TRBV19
CASSRGSGANVLTF
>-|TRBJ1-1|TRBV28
CASRTSLVEAFF
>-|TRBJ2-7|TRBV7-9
CASSFSYEQYF
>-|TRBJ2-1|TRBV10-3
CATNPGTSDNEQFF
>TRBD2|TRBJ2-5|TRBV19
CASSTGGQETQYF
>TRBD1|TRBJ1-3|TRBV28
CASTLGGALSGNTIYF
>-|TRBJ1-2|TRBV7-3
CASSIGAGNGYTF
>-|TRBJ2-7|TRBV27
CASSSLAARYEQYF
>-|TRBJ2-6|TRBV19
CASSRGSGANVLTF
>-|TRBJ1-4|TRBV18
CASSYQGREKLFF
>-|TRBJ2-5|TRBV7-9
CASSLDLREETQYF
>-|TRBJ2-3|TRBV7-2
CASTLAAINTQYF
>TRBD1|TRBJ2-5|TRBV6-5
CASSSYRGQETQYF
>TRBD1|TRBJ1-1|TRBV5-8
CASSLVGQRGEAFF
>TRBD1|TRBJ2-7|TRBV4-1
CASSPGTVIYEQYF
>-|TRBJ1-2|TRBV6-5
CASSYSRGFNYGYTF
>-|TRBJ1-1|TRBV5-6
CASSLNGDTEAFF
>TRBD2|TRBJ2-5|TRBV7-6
CASSLIAGGLVETQYF
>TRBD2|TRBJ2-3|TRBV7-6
CASSYSGRADTQYF
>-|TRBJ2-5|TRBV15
CATSLSRLQETQYF
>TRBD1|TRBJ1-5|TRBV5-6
CASSLEAGGGNQPQHF
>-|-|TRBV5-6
CASSFGQGVLYEQYF
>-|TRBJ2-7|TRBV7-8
CASSLQGMYYEQYF
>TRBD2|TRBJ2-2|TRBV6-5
CASRTAGGPHGELFF
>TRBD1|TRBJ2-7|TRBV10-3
CAISETGEVEQYF
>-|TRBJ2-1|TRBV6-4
CASSDSSGHNEQFF
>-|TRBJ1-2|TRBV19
CAARGAVHERGYTF
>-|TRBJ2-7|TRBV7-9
CASSFGPGAYEQYF
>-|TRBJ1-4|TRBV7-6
CASSLARGGNEKLFF
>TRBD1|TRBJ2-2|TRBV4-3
CASSQEVSGTGGVTGELFF
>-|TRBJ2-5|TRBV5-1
CASSLSGQETQYF
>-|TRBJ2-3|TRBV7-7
CASSLAEVPGPDTQYF
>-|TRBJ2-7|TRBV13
CASSPDRTTQSYEQYF
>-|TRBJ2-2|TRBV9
CASSAVRTGELFF
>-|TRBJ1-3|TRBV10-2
CASSDLTRRVAGNTIYF
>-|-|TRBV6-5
CASSTDRYAGNTIYF
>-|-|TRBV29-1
CSVVTDFREQYF
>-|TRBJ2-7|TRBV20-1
CSATNYEQYF
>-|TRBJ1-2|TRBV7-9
CASSLASPNYGYTF
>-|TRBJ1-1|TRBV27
CASSLSTGNSVNTEAFF
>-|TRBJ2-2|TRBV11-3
CALRGTNTGELFF
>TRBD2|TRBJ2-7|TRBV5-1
CASSLGSGKTGEQYF
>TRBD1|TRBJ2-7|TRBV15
CATSRVEGAPFYEQYF
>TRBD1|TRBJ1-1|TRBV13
CASSSSIRGQATEAFF
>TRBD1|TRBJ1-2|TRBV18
CASSRGTEANYGYTF